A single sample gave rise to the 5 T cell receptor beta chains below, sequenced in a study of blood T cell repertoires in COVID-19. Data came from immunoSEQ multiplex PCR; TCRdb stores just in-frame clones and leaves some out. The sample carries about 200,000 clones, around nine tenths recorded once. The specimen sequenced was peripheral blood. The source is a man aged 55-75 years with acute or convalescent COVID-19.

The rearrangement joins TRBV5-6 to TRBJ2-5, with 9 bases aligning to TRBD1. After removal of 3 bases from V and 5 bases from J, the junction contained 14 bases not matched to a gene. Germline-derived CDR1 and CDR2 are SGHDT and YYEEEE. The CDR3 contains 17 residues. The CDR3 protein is CASSSLQGAKGDETQYF. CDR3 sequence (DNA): TGTGCCAGCAGCTCGTTACAGGGGGCAAAAGGTGATGAGACCCAGTACTTC.

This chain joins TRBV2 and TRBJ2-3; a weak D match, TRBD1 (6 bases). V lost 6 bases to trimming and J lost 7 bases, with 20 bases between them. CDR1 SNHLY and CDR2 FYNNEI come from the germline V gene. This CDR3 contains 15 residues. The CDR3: CASRTDRPQEYTQYF. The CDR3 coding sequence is TGTGCCAGCAGGACAGACAGGCCCCAGGAATATACGCAGTATTTT.

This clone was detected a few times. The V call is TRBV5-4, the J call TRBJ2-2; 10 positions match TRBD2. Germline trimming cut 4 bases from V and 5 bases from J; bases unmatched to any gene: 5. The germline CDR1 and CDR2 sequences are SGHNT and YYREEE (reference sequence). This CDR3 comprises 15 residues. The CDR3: CASSPGLASTGELFF. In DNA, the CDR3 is TGTGCCAGCAGCCCGGGACTAGCGTCAACCGGGGAGCTGTTTTTT.

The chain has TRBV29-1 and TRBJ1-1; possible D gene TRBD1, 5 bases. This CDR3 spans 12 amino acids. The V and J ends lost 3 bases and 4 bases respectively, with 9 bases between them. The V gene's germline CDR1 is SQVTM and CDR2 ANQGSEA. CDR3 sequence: CSVETQGTEAFF. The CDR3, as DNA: TGCAGCGTTGAGACCCAGGGCACTGAAGCTTTCTTT.

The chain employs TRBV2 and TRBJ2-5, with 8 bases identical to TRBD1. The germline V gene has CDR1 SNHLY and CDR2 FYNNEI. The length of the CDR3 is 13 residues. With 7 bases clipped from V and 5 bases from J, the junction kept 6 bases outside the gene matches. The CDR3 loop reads CASTTTGVETQYF. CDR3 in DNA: TGTGCCAGCACTACGACAGGGGTGGAGACCCAGTACTTC. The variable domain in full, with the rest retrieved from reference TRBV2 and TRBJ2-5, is EPEVTQTPSHQVTQMGQEVILRCVPISNHLYFYWYRQILGQKVEFLVSFYNNEISEKSEIFDDQFSVERPDGSNFTLKIRSTKLEDSAMYFCASTTTGVETQYFGPGTRLLVL.